This is a list of T cell receptor beta chains from one sample in a study of shared clonotypes between healthy human individuals. The data were produced by immunoSEQ multiplex PCR, yet TCRdb's version contains in-frame clones alone and is incomplete. This table holds hundreds of thousands of clones, roughly 96% found once. The sequencing sample was made of naive CD8+ T cells sorted from blood. These receptors all stem from a woman aged 25 to 39 in good health. The CDR3 runs from the conserved cysteine through the conserved F or W. The order of the fields is J gene, clone size, V gene, D gene, CDR3 protein, CDR3 DNA. A D gene is named only where the DNA matches it firmly. Expanded clones get a size class; other rows say once, few or many, or leave the size out.

TRBJ1-2,NA,TRBV2,NA,CASSDTSGWVYGYTF,TGTGCCAGCAGTGATACGTCGGGGTGGGTCTATGGCTACACCTTC
TRBJ2-7,few,TRBV6-5,NA,CASSYNIDYAYEQYF,TGTGCCAGCAGTTACAACATAGACTACGCCTACGAGCAGTACTTC
TRBJ2-5,NA,TRBV5-8,NA,CASSLDIRGWETQYF,TGTGCCAGCAGCTTGGATATACGGGGGTGGGAGACCCAGTACTTC
TRBJ1-2,NA,TRBV5-1,NA,CASSLDDGPRGYTF,TGCGCCAGCAGCTTGGACGACGGCCCCCGGGGCTACACCTTC
TRBJ2-2,few,TRBV6-5,NA,CASSYRENTGELFF,TGTGCCAGCAGTTACAGGGAGAACACCGGGGAGCTGTTTTTT
TRBJ2-1,NA,TRBV27,TRBD2,CASSFLAGHNEQFF,TGTGCCAGCAGTTTTTTAGCGGGACACAATGAGCAGTTCTTC
TRBJ2-7,NA,TRBV13,TRBD2,CASSAGTSGSLGEQYF,TGTGCCAGCAGCGCCGGGACTAGCGGTTCCCTTGGCGAGCAGTACTTC
TRBJ2-1,NA,TRBV27,NA,CASSLSPRGGEQFF,TGTGCCAGCAGTTTATCTCCGAGGGGGGGTGAGCAGTTCTTC
TRBJ1-5,few,TRBV27,NA,CASGHSIIPQHF,TGTGCCAGCGGGCACAGCATCATTCCCCAGCATTTT
TRBJ2-1,NA,TRBV4-1,TRBD1,CASSLGQGAYNEQFF,TGCGCCAGCAGCCTCGGACAGGGGGCGTATAATGAGCAGTTCTTC
TRBJ2-5,NA,TRBV11-2,NA,CASSLDSEFQETQYF,TGTGCCAGCAGCTTAGATAGCGAGTTCCAAGAGACCCAGTACTTC
TRBJ2-2,NA,TRBV5-6,TRBD1,CASSLDRGNTGELFF,TGTGCCAGCAGCTTAGACAGGGGAAACACCGGGGAGCTGTTTTTT
TRBJ2-6,NA,TRBV21-1,NA,CASSKRGGQESSGANVLTF,TGTGCCAGCAGCAAAAGAGGTGGACAGGAGAGCTCTGGGGCCAACGTCCTGACTTTC
TRBJ2-7,NA,TRBV9,TRBD1,CASSVGTGGEQYF,TGTGCCAGCAGCGTCGGGACAGGGGGCGAGCAGTACTTC
TRBJ2-7,NA,TRBV7-8,NA,CASSSGSSEQYF,TGTGCCAGCAGCAGCGGATCGAGCGAGCAGTACTTC
TRBJ2-7,once,TRBV27,NA,CASSLYQGNGYEQYF,TGTGCCAGCAGTTTATACCAGGGCAATGGCTACGAGCAGTACTTC
TRBJ2-7,NA,TRBV28,NA,CASSFGGDVYEQYF,TGTGCCAGCAGTTTCGGCGGAGATGTCTACGAGCAGTACTTC
TRBJ2-3,NA,TRBV28,TRBD1,CASTTGTGHDTDTQYF,TGTGCCAGCACCACCGGGACAGGACATGACACAGATACGCAGTATTTT
TRBJ2-3,NA,TRBV27,TRBD1,CASSPGTGFGTQYF,TGTGCCAGCAGTCCCGGGACAGGTTTTGGTACGCAGTATTTT
TRBJ2-3,NA,TRBV10-1,NA,CASSAGVGDTQYF,TGCGCCAGCAGTGCGGGAGTCGGAGATACGCAGTATTTT
TRBJ2-7,NA,TRBV11-1,TRBD2,CASSSTSGSYEQYF,TGTGCCAGCAGTTCGACTAGCGGGAGCTACGAGCAGTACTTC
TRBJ2-7,NA,TRBV19,TRBD2,CASRSRLADAYEQYF,TGTGCCAGTAGGAGTCGTCTAGCGGACGCCTACGAGCAGTACTTC
TRBJ2-1,NA,TRBV6-5,TRBD2,CASSYGSPGGNEQFF,TGTGCCAGCAGTTACGGCTCCCCGGGAGGGAATGAGCAGTTCTTC
TRBJ2-7,NA,TRBV7-8,TRBD2,CASSLGTSGREQYF,TGTGCCAGCAGCCTCGGGACTAGCGGGAGAGAGCAGTACTTC
TRBJ1-4,NA,TRBV19,NA,CASSIDVSVVSGLFF,TGTGCCAGTAGTATAGATGTATCCGTAGTCAGTGGACTGTTTTTT
TRBJ1-2,NA,TRBV25-1,NA,CASSEEVTYYGYTF,TGTGCCAGCAGTGAGGAAGTTACCTACTATGGCTACACCTTC
TRBJ2-7,NA,TRBV9,TRBD1,CASSAGDRVAYEQYF,TGTGCCAGCAGCGCGGGGGACAGGGTCGCCTACGAGCAGTACTTC
TRBJ2-7,NA,TRBV27,TRBD2,CASSPSGAFYEQYF,TGTGCCAGCTCGCCGAGCGGGGCATTCTACGAGCAGTACTTC